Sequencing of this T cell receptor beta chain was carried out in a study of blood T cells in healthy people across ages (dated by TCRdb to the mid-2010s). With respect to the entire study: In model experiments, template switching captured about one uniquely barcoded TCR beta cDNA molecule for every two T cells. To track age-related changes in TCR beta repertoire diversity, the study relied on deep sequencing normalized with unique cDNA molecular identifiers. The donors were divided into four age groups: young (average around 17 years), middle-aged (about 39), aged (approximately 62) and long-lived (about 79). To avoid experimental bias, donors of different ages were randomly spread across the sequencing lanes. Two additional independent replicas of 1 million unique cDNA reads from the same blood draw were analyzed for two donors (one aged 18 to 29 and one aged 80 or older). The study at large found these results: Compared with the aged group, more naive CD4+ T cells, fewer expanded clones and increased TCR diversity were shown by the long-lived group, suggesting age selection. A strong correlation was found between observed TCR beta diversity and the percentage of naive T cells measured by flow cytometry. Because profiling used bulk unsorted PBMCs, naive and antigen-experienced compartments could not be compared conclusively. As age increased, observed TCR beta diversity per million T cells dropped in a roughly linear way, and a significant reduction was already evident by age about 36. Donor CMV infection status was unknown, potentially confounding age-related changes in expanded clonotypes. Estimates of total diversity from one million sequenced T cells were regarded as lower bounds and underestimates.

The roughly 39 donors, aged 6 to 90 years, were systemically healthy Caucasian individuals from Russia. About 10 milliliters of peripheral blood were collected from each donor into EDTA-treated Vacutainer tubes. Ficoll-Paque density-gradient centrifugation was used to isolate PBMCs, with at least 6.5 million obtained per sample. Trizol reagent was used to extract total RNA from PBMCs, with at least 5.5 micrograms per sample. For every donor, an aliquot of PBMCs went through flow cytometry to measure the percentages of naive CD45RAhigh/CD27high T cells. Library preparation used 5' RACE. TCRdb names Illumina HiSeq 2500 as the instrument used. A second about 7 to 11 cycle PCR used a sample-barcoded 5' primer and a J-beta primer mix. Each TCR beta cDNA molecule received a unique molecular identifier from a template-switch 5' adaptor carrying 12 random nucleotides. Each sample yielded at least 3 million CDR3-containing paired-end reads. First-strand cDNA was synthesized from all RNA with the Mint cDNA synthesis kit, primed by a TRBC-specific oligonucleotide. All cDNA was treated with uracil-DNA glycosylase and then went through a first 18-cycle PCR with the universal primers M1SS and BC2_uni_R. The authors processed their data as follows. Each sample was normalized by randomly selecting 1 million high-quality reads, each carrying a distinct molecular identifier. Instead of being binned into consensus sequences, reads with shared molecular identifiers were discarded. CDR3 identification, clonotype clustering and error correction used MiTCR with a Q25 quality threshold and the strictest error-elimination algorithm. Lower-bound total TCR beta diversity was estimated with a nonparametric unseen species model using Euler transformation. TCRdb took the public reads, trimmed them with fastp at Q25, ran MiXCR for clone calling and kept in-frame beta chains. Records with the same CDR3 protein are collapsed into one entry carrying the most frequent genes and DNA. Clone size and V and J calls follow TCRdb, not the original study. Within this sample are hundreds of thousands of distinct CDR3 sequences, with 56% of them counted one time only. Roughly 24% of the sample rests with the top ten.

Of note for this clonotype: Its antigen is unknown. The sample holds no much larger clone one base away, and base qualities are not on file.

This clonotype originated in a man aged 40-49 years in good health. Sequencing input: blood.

In nucleotide form, the sequence is TGTGCCAGCAGCTCCCGGGCCTCGGAAGCTTTCTTT. The resulting protein is CASSSRASEAFF. Recombination connected TRBV9 to TRBJ1-1, with the D gene not clear enough to name. The CDR3 spans 12 residues, from the cysteine through the phenylalanine. The CDR3 DNA has 36 bases and is translated from base 1. V is pared back by 4 bases and J by 8 bases, with 12 bases lying between the germline termini. CDR1 SGDLS and CDR2 YYNGEE were looked up in the germline V gene.